The rows below give T cell receptor beta chains drawn from one sample of a study of cytomegalovirus exposure and HLA in healthy donors. Measured with immunoSEQ multiplex PCR; TCRdb has only the in-frame clones, and not every one. The top ten hold around 4.9% of the sample, which has fewer than 150,000 clones, roughly three quarters seen once. Material for sequencing was PBMCs. Receptors originate from a male donor in good health and CMV-seronegative. Both conserved end residues are part of each CDR3. Fields, in order: V gene, clone size, J gene, D gene, CDR3 DNA, CDR3 protein. D genes are given only for firm matches. Some rows have no size entry. The others give once, few or many, or a class for an expanded clone.

v_gene: TRBV19
abundance: -
j_gene: TRBJ2-2
d_gene: TRBD1
CDR3nt: TGTGCCAGTAGTATTGGGCAGGGGGCGCGAACCGGGGAGCTGTTTTTT
CDR3aa: CASSIGQGARTGELFF

v_gene: TRBV13
abundance: -
j_gene: TRBJ2-3
d_gene: TRBD2
CDR3nt: TGTGCCAGCAGCTGGGGGGGACTAGGAGCGGGGGAAAGAGATACGCAGTATTTT
CDR3aa: CASSWGGLGAGERDTQYF

v_gene: TRBV5-4
abundance: -
j_gene: TRBJ2-1
d_gene: TRBD2
CDR3nt: TGTGCCAGCAGAGCCGGGACTAGCGGGGGGAACAATGAGCAGTTCTTC
CDR3aa: CASRAGTSGGNNEQFF

v_gene: TRBV9
abundance: -
j_gene: TRBJ1-2
d_gene: TRBD1
CDR3nt: TGTGCCAGCAGCGTCCCCCTACAGGGGGCGAGCTATGGCTACACCTTC
CDR3aa: CASSVPLQGASYGYTF

v_gene: TRBV5-1
abundance: -
j_gene: TRBJ2-7
d_gene: TRBD1
CDR3nt: TGCGCCAGCAGACGGGACAGCTCCTACGAGCAGTACTTC
CDR3aa: CASRRDSSYEQYF

v_gene: TRBV6-5
abundance: few
j_gene: TRBJ1-2
d_gene: TRBD1
CDR3nt: TGTGCCAGCAGTTTGACAGGGAACTATGGCTACACCTTC
CDR3aa: CASSLTGNYGYTF

v_gene: TRBV25-1
abundance: -
j_gene: TRBJ2-7
d_gene: -
CDR3nt: TGTGCCAGCACAAAAGGGATCGACTACGAGCAGTACTTC
CDR3aa: CASTKGIDYEQYF

v_gene: TRBV6-5
abundance: -
j_gene: TRBJ1-3
d_gene: -
CDR3nt: TGTGCCAGCAGTTACACGCGACTCTCTGGAAACACCATATATTTT
CDR3aa: CASSYTRLSGNTIYF

v_gene: TRBV7-9
abundance: -
j_gene: TRBJ1-2
d_gene: -
CDR3nt: TGTGCCAGCAGCATTCAGGGGTTGGACTATGGCTACACCTTC
CDR3aa: CASSIQGLDYGYTF

v_gene: TRBV7-2
abundance: -
j_gene: TRBJ1-6
d_gene: -
CDR3nt: TGTGCCAGCAGCCGAGACGGAACGGCGGTCTATTCACCCCTCCACTTT
CDR3aa: CASSRDGTAVYSPLHF

v_gene: TRBV28
abundance: -
j_gene: TRBJ2-1
d_gene: -
CDR3nt: TGTGCCAGCAGCTATTACGCGGGCAATGAGCAGTTCTTC
CDR3aa: CASSYYAGNEQFF

v_gene: TRBV7-3
abundance: -
j_gene: TRBJ2-7
d_gene: TRBD2
CDR3nt: TGTGCCAGCAGCCCCACCCTTAGCGGGGGGCGGGAGGAGCAGTACTTC
CDR3aa: CASSPTLSGGREEQYF

v_gene: TRBV28
abundance: -
j_gene: TRBJ1-1
d_gene: -
CDR3nt: TGTGCCAGCTCGACCTTAACGACAATTTATGAAGCTTTCTTT
CDR3aa: CASSTLTTIYEAFF

v_gene: TRBV28
abundance: -
j_gene: TRBJ1-4
d_gene: -
CDR3nt: TGTGCCAGCGGGGGCGAGGGGATTGGTGAAAAACTGTTTTTT
CDR3aa: CASGGEGIGEKLFF

v_gene: TRBV7-8
abundance: -
j_gene: TRBJ1-6
d_gene: TRBD1
CDR3nt: TGTGCCAGCAGCGCCGGGACAGGGGGTCCTTATAATTCACCCCTCCACTTT
CDR3aa: CASSAGTGGPYNSPLHF

v_gene: TRBV15
abundance: -
j_gene: TRBJ1-5
d_gene: -
CDR3nt: TGTGCCACCAGCAGAGATGGGGGGGGAGACCAGCATTTT
CDR3aa: CATSRDGGGDQHF

v_gene: TRBV10-3
abundance: -
j_gene: TRBJ2-7
d_gene: TRBD1
CDR3nt: TGTGCCACGATCCTGGGACAGGCCTCAGGGGAGCAGTACTTC
CDR3aa: CATILGQASGEQYF

v_gene: TRBV7-2
abundance: -
j_gene: TRBJ1-1
d_gene: -
CDR3nt: TGTGCCAGCAGCTTGTCGGGACACCTCACTGAAGCTTTCTTT
CDR3aa: CASSLSGHLTEAFF

v_gene: TRBV19
abundance: -
j_gene: TRBJ2-5
d_gene: -
CDR3nt: TGTGCCAGTAAGGGGCGGGAGACCCAGTACTTC
CDR3aa: CASKGRETQYF

v_gene: TRBV19
abundance: few
j_gene: TRBJ2-3
d_gene: TRBD1
CDR3nt: TGTGCCAGTAGTATCTCCGGGACAGGGGGCGGAACAGATACGCAGTATTTT
CDR3aa: CASSISGTGGGTDTQYF

v_gene: TRBV5-4
abundance: once
j_gene: TRBJ1-1
d_gene: TRBD1
CDR3nt: TGTGCCAGCAGGTCGACAGGGGGCACTGAAGCTTTCTTT
CDR3aa: CASRSTGGTEAFF

v_gene: TRBV19
abundance: -
j_gene: TRBJ2-1
d_gene: TRBD2
CDR3nt: TGTGCCAGTAGTACCCAGACTAGCGGGGGGTACAATGAGCAGTTCTTC
CDR3aa: CASSTQTSGGYNEQFF

v_gene: TRBV7-9
abundance: -
j_gene: TRBJ1-2
d_gene: -
CDR3nt: TGTGCCAGCAGCCTCCCCCCCGGGGGGCGAGGCTACACCTTC
CDR3aa: CASSLPPGGRGYTF

v_gene: TRBV7-2
abundance: -
j_gene: TRBJ2-5
d_gene: TRBD2
CDR3nt: TGTGCCAGCAGCTTAGTTGGCGGGGAGGGGAGCGGAGAGACCCAGTACTTC
CDR3aa: CASSLVGGEGSGETQYF

v_gene: TRBV6-5
abundance: -
j_gene: TRBJ1-2
d_gene: -
CDR3nt: TGTGCCAGCAGTTATCAGGGTTTTCATGGCTACACCTTC
CDR3aa: CASSYQGFHGYTF

v_gene: TRBV7-9
abundance: -
j_gene: TRBJ2-1
d_gene: TRBD1
CDR3nt: TGTGCCAGCAGACCCGGACAGGGGCAAGAGTTCTTC
CDR3aa: CASRPGQGQEFF

v_gene: TRBV9
abundance: -
j_gene: TRBJ2-4
d_gene: TRBD1
CDR3nt: TGTGCCAGCAGCGAGAGACAGGGAATAGGAAACATTCAGTACTTC
CDR3aa: CASSERQGIGNIQYF

v_gene: TRBV10-3
abundance: -
j_gene: TRBJ1-4
d_gene: TRBD1
CDR3nt: TGTGCCATTGGTGGGACAGGGCTTGAAAAACTGTTTTTT
CDR3aa: CAIGGTGLEKLFF

v_gene: TRBV2
abundance: -
j_gene: TRBJ1-4
d_gene: -
CDR3nt: TGTGCCAGCAGCCCTCTTACAGGGTCTAATGAAAAACTGTTTTTT
CDR3aa: CASSPLTGSNEKLFF

v_gene: TRBV2
abundance: -
j_gene: TRBJ1-5
d_gene: -
CDR3nt: TGTGCCAGCCGGGGCAATCAGCCCCAGCATTTT
CDR3aa: CASRGNQPQHF

v_gene: TRBV5-1
abundance: few
j_gene: TRBJ2-2
d_gene: TRBD1
CDR3nt: TGCGCCAGCAGCTTGGAACCGGGACAGGAGGGCGGGGAGCTGTTTTTT
CDR3aa: CASSLEPGQEGGELFF

v_gene: TRBV19
abundance: -
j_gene: TRBJ1-1
d_gene: -
CDR3nt: TGTGCCAGTATCGCACGTGTCAGGAACACTGAAGCTTTCTTT
CDR3aa: CASIARVRNTEAFF

v_gene: TRBV9
abundance: once
j_gene: TRBJ2-2
d_gene: TRBD1
CDR3nt: TGTGCCAGCAGCCCCCGGACAGGTAACGGGGAGCTGTTTTTT
CDR3aa: CASSPRTGNGELFF

v_gene: TRBV12-5
abundance: -
j_gene: TRBJ2-2
d_gene: TRBD2
CDR3nt: TGTGCTAGTGGTACCCGACTAGCGGGGGGAACCGGGGAGCTGTTTTTT
CDR3aa: CASGTRLAGGTGELFF

v_gene: TRBV4-3
abundance: -
j_gene: TRBJ2-2
d_gene: -
CDR3nt: TGCGCCAGCAGCCAAGGGGGGGTAACCGGGGAGCTGTTTTTT
CDR3aa: CASSQGGVTGELFF

v_gene: TRBV5-6
abundance: -
j_gene: TRBJ1-1
d_gene: -
CDR3nt: TGTGCCAGCAGCCACCGGACAGCACTCACCCCGAACACTGAAGCTTTCTTT
CDR3aa: CASSHRTALTPNTEAFF

v_gene: TRBV9
abundance: -
j_gene: TRBJ1-4
d_gene: -
CDR3nt: TGTGCCAGCAGCGTAGGCCCCCAGCGGCGAGAAAAACTGTTTTTT
CDR3aa: CASSVGPQRREKLFF

v_gene: TRBV30
abundance: -
j_gene: TRBJ1-1
d_gene: -
CDR3nt: TGTGCCTGGAGTACAGGGCCGTACACTGAAGCTTTCTTT
CDR3aa: CAWSTGPYTEAFF

v_gene: TRBV15
abundance: few
j_gene: TRBJ1-2
d_gene: -
CDR3nt: TGTGCCACCAGCCCCGTAGAGGGCTATGGCTACACCTTC
CDR3aa: CATSPVEGYGYTF

v_gene: TRBV5-1
abundance: once
j_gene: TRBJ2-4
d_gene: -
CDR3nt: TGCGCCAGCAGCTTATCGGTAGCCAAAAACATTCAGTACTTC
CDR3aa: CASSLSVAKNIQYF

v_gene: TRBV10-2
abundance: -
j_gene: TRBJ2-3
d_gene: TRBD2
CDR3nt: TGCGCCAGCAGTGGAAGCGAGCGGGGCGTTCGTACGCAGTATTTT
CDR3aa: CASSGSERGVRTQYF

v_gene: TRBV28
abundance: -
j_gene: TRBJ1-5
d_gene: -
CDR3nt: TGTGCCAGCAGTTCTACGTCAGGGGCGCGTCAGCCCCAGCATTTT
CDR3aa: CASSSTSGARQPQHF